Below, 3 T cell receptor beta chains from the same sample are listed, as sequenced in a study of early T cells in non-severe SARS-CoV-2 infection. MiXCR, run by TCRdb on the 5' RACE reads, gives a single entry per CDR3 protein. The sample consists of about 48,000 distinct CDR3 sequences, less than 15% of them appearing once. Sequences were obtained from whole blood. These receptors came from an adult who was a healthcare worker with PCR-confirmed SARS-CoV-2 infection or an uninfected control (not recorded which).

This clonotype has at least ten counts. V is TRBV7-9 and J is TRBJ1-2; 8 nucleotides match TRBD1. The V gene's germline CDR1 is SEHNR and CDR2 FQNEAQ (reference sequence). Trimming removed 3 bases from V and 0 bases from J; junction bases left unmatched: 3. The CDR3 runs 15 residues. CDR3 sequence reads: CASSLSRGPNYGYTF. The CDR3 nucleotides are TGTGCCAGCAGCTTGAGCAGGGGGCCTAACTATGGCTACACCTTC.

The table lists this clonotype with many counts. The V and J genes are TRBV5-1 and TRBJ2-5, with D possibly being TRBD1 (6 bases). The V and J ends lost 4 bases and 4 bases respectively, with 11 bases between them. CDR3 length: 13 residues. Germline-derived CDR1 and CDR2 are SGHRS and YFSETQ. DNA of the CDR3: TGCGCCAGCAGCACCACAGGGAGAGAGACCCAGTACTTC. Translation gives CASSTTGRETQYF.

This clonotype was counted many times. This rearrangement joins TRBV3-1 to TRBJ2-1; TRBD2 matches 13 bases. The length of the CDR3 is 15 residues. Germline CDR1 is LGHDT and CDR2 is YNNKEL (reference sequence). With V trimmed by 1 base and J by 14 bases, 8 bases remained unmatched. CDR3 in amino acids: CASSQGLAGGLGEFF. The CDR3 bases are TGTGCCAGCAGCCAAGGACTAGCGGGGGGCCTTGGGGAGTTCTTC.